This T cell receptor beta chain came from a study of shared T cell receptors in the human thymus. Profiling relied on immunoSEQ multiplex PCR, and the TCRdb table lists in-frame clones only, not all of them. The sample holds some 640,000 clones, 70% to 90% seen once. CDR3 size: 16 residues. This sample also appeared in a second study, on human thymus T cells. Per that study: Obtained as resections during corrective heart surgery, the thymus tissue was then studied. Seemingly biased V and J gene usage marked thymic and blood repertoires. Related research found strongly overlapping thymic repertoires in unrelated individuals.

Sequencing was performed on thymocytes. This sequence joins TRBV7-5 and TRBJ2-2; no DNA check was done on the table's D call, TRBD1. TRBV7-5 is tagged as a pseudogene. This sequence was found in a boy under two years old with a congenital heart defect. In DNA, the CDR3 is TGTGTCAGAAGCTTAGTTTGGGGGCAGGACACCGGGGAGCTGTTTTTT. Its translation: CVRSLVWGQDTGELFF.